Listed below are T cell receptor beta chains from one sample, sequenced in a study of cytomegalovirus exposure and HLA in healthy donors. Profiling relied on immunoSEQ multiplex PCR, and the TCRdb table lists in-frame clones only, not all of them. The sample contains under 200,000 clones, around three quarters of which appear only once. The sample consisted of PBMCs. Source of these receptors: a man in his forties in good health and CMV-seronegative. Each CDR3 is given with its conserved first and last residue. The order of the fields is V gene, D gene, J gene, CDR3 length, CDR3 protein. A D gene is named only where the DNA matches it firmly.

TRBV7-9,-,TRBJ1-2,15,CASSISGVSNYGYTF
TRBV6-1,-,TRBJ1-4,13,CASLQSINEKLFF
TRBV19,TRBD1,TRBJ2-3,20,CASSSLDRGPVADSTDTQYF
TRBV7-2,-,TRBJ2-1,14,CASSLGFGQSEQFF
TRBV29-1,TRBD1,TRBJ1-1,12,CSARQGGSEAFF
TRBV2,TRBD1,TRBJ1-1,13,CASNRGMNTEAFF
TRBV6-1,TRBD1,TRBJ1-5,14,CASSVDRVGQPQHF
TRBV7-2,TRBD1,TRBJ2-7,16,CASSSWPGTVSYEQYF
TRBV4-2,-,TRBJ2-1,16,CASSQEGGTPYNEQFF
TRBV5-4,-,TRBJ2-7,14,CASRVDPGSYEQYF
TRBV19,-,TRBJ1-1,13,CASSIPQDREAFF
TRBV6-5,-,TRBJ1-3,16,CASSYSTGSSGNTIYF
TRBV27,TRBD1,TRBJ1-1,14,CASSWDRVNTEAFF
TRBV19,TRBD1,TRBJ2-6,17,CASSDDRGLTGANVLTF
TRBV5-6,TRBD1,TRBJ1-6,15,CASSYGTGVNSPLHF
TRBV7-7,-,TRBJ1-2,18,CASSFSNHSGDPNYGYTF
TRBV2,-,TRBJ1-2,13,CASSEIINYGYTF
TRBV5-1,TRBD2,TRBJ2-2,16,CASSLETSGNTGELFF
TRBV4-3,-,TRBJ1-1,14,CASSQDGVNTEAFF
TRBV11-2,TRBD2,TRBJ2-2,17,CASTPRRLAGYTGELFF
TRBV5-8,-,TRBJ2-6,16,CASSRGTKWGANVLTF
TRBV6-1,-,TRBJ2-7,12,CASSELAYEQYF
TRBV14,TRBD2,TRBJ2-3,15,CASSQSGGSTDTQYF
TRBV29-1,TRBD2,TRBJ2-7,17,CSVAGTSGSFVWYEQYF
TRBV19,TRBD1,TRBJ2-3,16,CASDADRGLSPDTQYF
TRBV9,-,TRBJ2-7,15,CASSVVIGLIYEQYF
TRBV9,-,TRBJ1-1,14,CASSVATGNTEAFF
TRBV11-2,-,TRBJ1-1,14,CASSSDRIYTEAFF
TRBV10-3,-,TRBJ1-1,15,CAISESVRGTAEAFF
TRBV5-1,-,TRBJ2-4,14,CASREGEGKNIQYF
TRBV4-3,TRBD1,TRBJ2-7,13,CASSPRQGHEQYF
TRBV7-2,TRBD1,TRBJ2-2,14,CAISGQGVLGELFF
TRBV19,TRBD1,TRBJ2-1,11,CAGDSYNEQFF
TRBV15,TRBD1,TRBJ1-2,17,CATSRVGEGQGEYGYTF
TRBV10-3,-,TRBJ2-7,13,CAISGGLTHEQYF
TRBV2,-,TRBJ2-3,14,CASSEQGGSDTQYF
TRBV4-3,-,TRBJ1-1,17,CASSQDFPWTDNTEAFF
TRBV10-3,-,TRBJ2-7,12,CAISESPSEQYF
TRBV2,TRBD1,-,15,CASSTAGQGTYEQYF
TRBV6-5,-,TRBJ2-7,15,CASSSVPRGNYEQYF
TRBV7-9,-,TRBJ1-5,15,CASSLESGTNQPQHF